Below, 5 T cell receptor beta chains from the same sample are listed, as sequenced in a study of CD8+CD57+ T cells in acquired aplastic anemia. Sequencing was done on patients that had shown CD8+CD57+ cell expansion by flow cytometry. TCR beta VDJ and CDR3 profiles were obtained from a genomic DNA template. TCRdb used MiXCR to reprocess the reads, holding one entry per CDR3 protein. The table records 200,000 to 300,000 distinct CDR3 sequences, 47% of them present only once. Sequenced sample: sorted CD4+, CD8+, or CD8+CD57+ T cells (not recorded which) from PBMCs. Source of these receptors: a human donor with aplastic anemia.

This clonotype came up many times. V and J are TRBV10-1 and TRBJ1-3; D is possibly TRBD1 (6 bases). CDR1 and CDR2 from the germline V gene are WNHNN and SYGVQD (reference sequence). V gave up 10 bases and J gave up 0 bases, with 13 bases separating them. This CDR3 spans 14 amino acids. CDR3 DNA sequence: TGCGCCAACCGGACAGCGAGCTCTGGAAACACCATATATTTT. Protein: CANRTASSGNTIYF.

The CDR3 spells CAWSVKTSETGELFF. CDR3 sequence (DNA): TGTGCCTGGAGTGTGAAGACTAGTGAGACCGGGGAGCTGTTTTTT. The rearrangement links TRBV30 to TRBJ2-2; possible D gene TRBD2, 6 bases. In germline, CDR1 is GTSNPN, CDR2 SVGIG (reference sequence). V was pared by 0 bases and J by 5 bases, with 13 bases between. The length of the CDR3 is 15 residues.

As concerns this clonotype: A much larger clonotype is one base distant, so this may be a read error. V usage is TRBV20-1 and J usage is TRBJ1-4; 8 bases agree with TRBD1. The CDR3 has 15 residues. The germline V gene encodes CDR1 DFQATT and CDR2 SNEGSKA (reference sequence). The CDR3 DNA follows: TGCGGTGCCCCATCGCCGGACAGGGCTAATGAAAAACTGTTTTTT. Translated, it gives CGAPSPDRANEKLFF.

The chain employs TRBV20-1 and TRBJ2-7, with D possibly being TRBD2 (6 bases). Germline CDR1 DFQATT, CDR2 SNEGSKA (reference sequence). The CDR3 contains 14 residues. V lost 3 bases and J lost 4, with 16 bases in between. Here the CDR3 DNA reads TGCAGTGCTAGTAGCCAAACCGGGAGTTACGAGCAGTACTTC. Protein product: CSASSQTGSYEQYF.

This chain joins TRBV6-6 and TRBJ1-5; TRBD1 matches 7 bases. V shed 5 bases, J shed 4 bases, and the junction held 5 bases outside the gene matches. This CDR3 is built from 14 residues. Germline V gene data show CDR1 as MNHNY and CDR2 as SVGAGI (reference sequence). The CDR3 protein is CASSAGTENQPQHF. The CDR3 DNA sequence: TGTGCCAGCAGTGCCGGGACAGAGAATCAGCCCCAGCATTTT.